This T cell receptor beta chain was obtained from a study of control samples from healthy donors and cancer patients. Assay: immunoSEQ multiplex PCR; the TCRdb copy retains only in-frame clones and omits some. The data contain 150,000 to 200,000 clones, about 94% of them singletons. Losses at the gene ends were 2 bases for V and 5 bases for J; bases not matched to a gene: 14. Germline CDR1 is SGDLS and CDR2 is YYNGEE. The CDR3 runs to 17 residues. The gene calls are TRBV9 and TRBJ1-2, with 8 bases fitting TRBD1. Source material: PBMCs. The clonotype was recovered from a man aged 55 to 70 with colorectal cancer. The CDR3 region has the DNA TGTGCCAGCAGCGTGGGATCTACCGGGACAGGCGCATATGGCTACACCTTC. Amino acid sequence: CASSVGSTGTGAYGYTF.